Following are 8 T cell receptor beta chains from one sample sequenced in a study of patients and donors after allogeneic stem cell transplantation. TCRdb called the RT-PCR reads again in MiXCR, with one record for every CDR3 protein. The sample carries 200,000 to 250,000 distinct CDR3 sequences, about 38% recorded once. Sequencing was carried out using blood, either unsorted or a sorted T cell fraction (not recorded which). The receptors here all came from a human donor who was either an allogeneic HSCT recipient or a stem cell or donor lymphocyte infusion donor (not recorded which). It is not recorded whose cells these are; they may come from a transplant donor.

The DNA for the CDR3 is TGCGCCAGCAGCCAGACGCAGAACACTGAAGCTTTCTTT. Residues: CASSQTQNTEAFF. The chain has TRBV5-1 and TRBJ1-1; unclear D gene. This CDR3 contains 13 residues. The V end lost 4 bases, the J end lost 1 base, and 8 bases lay between the germline ends. The germline CDR1 and CDR2 sequences are SGHRS and YFSETQ.

The V and J genes are TRBV6-5 and TRBJ2-3; TRBD1 is a possible D gene (6 bases). The germline V gene encodes CDR1 MNHEY and CDR2 SVGAGI. The V and J ends lost 0 bases and 0 bases respectively, with 10 bases between them. The CDR3 consists of 16 residues. The CDR3: CASSYSNGGSTDTQYF. As DNA, the CDR3 is TGTGCCAGCAGTTACTCGAATGGGGGCAGCACAGATACGCAGTATTTT.

The chain couples TRBV7-2 to TRBJ1-4, with D tentatively TRBD1 (6 bases). Germline CDR1 SGHTA, CDR2 FQGNSA. CDR3 length: 15 residues. Deletions cut 5 bases from V and 3 bases from J, with 13 bases between. The CDR3 loop is CASSLRAGANEKLFF. CDR3 in DNA: TGTGCCAGCAGCCTACGGGCAGGGGCTAATGAAAAACTGTTTTTT.

This clonotype was counted between two and nine times. The chain is built from TRBV4-1 and TRBJ1-4, with D possibly TRBD1 on 6 matching bases. Deletions cut 4 bases from V and 8 bases from J, with 20 bases between. The CDR3 covers 16 residues. Germline V gene sequence: CDR1 MGHRA, CDR2 YSYEKL. The CDR3: CASSPEGRGHGEKLFF. CDR3 nucleotide sequence: TGCGCCAGCAGCCCAGAGGGTCGGGGGCACGGGGAAAAACTGTTTTTT.

This clonotype was counted between two and nine times. The gene calls are TRBV15 and TRBJ1-2; no firm D call. The CDR3 has 17 residues. Trimming pared 0 bases from V and 0 bases from J, leaving 14 bases between. Germline CDR1 LNHNV, CDR2 YYDKDF (reference sequence). The CDR3 coding sequence is TGTGCCACCAGCAGAGAGGCCCCCGGGCGCACTAACTATGGCTACACCTTC. It translates to CATSREAPGRTNYGYTF.

This chain links TRBV4-1 with TRBJ2-7, with D unresolved. The CDR3 extends over 15 amino acids. V lost 0 bases and J 3 bases, leaving 12 bases between the germline ends. Germline CDR1 and CDR2: MGHRA and YSYEKL. The CDR3 loop is CASSQDQVTVYEQYF. The DNA of the CDR3 is TGCGCCAGCAGCCAAGATCAAGTTACCGTCTACGAGCAGTACTTC.

This chain joins TRBV4-1 and TRBJ1-5; D call uncertain. The CDR3 has 15 amino acids. V was trimmed by 0 bases and J by 4 bases, leaving 10 bases between them. Per germline, CDR1 MGHRA and CDR2 YSYEKL. The CDR3 DNA sequence: TGCGCCAGCAGCCAAGAAGACGGTCTAAATCAGCCCCAGCATTTT. This gives the protein CASSQEDGLNQPQHF.

The rearrangement joins TRBV18 to TRBJ1-2; D is perhaps TRBD1 (5 bases). In germline, CDR1 is KGHSH, CDR2 LQKENI. The CDR3 covers 14 residues. Trimming cost V 2 bases and J 2 bases, with 9 bases left between them. The CDR3 DNA reads TGTGCCAGCTCACCAGGGGCCCAAAACTATGGCTACACCTTC. This translates into CASSPGAQNYGYTF. The entire variable domain, with the rest obtained from reference TRBV18 and TRBJ1-2, is as follows: NAGVMQNPRHLVRRRGQEARLRCSPMKGHSHVYWYRQLPEEGLKFMVYLQKENIIDESGMPKERFSAEFPKEGPSILRIQQVVRGDSAAYFCASSPGAQNYGYTFGSGTRLTVV.